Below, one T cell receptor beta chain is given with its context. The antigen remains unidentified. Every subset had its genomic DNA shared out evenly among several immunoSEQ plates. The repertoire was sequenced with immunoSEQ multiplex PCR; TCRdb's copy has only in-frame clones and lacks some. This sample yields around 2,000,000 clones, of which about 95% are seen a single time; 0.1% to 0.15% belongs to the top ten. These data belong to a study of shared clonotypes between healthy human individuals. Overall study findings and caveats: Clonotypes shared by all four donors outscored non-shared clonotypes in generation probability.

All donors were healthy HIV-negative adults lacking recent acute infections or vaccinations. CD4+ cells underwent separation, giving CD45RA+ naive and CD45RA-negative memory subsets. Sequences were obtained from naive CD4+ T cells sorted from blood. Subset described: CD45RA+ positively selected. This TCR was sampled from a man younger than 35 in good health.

The CDR3 loop is CASRDRVGSNQPQHF. The CDR3 DNA sequence: TGCGCCAGCAGGGACAGGGTGGGGAGCAATCAGCCCCAGCATTTT. The chain recombines TRBV4-1 with TRBJ1-5; 8 positions match TRBD1. Germline V gene data show CDR1 as MGHRA and CDR2 as YSYEKL. The ends lost 6 bases at V and 1 base at J; junction bases unmatched: 5. This CDR3 has 15 amino acids.